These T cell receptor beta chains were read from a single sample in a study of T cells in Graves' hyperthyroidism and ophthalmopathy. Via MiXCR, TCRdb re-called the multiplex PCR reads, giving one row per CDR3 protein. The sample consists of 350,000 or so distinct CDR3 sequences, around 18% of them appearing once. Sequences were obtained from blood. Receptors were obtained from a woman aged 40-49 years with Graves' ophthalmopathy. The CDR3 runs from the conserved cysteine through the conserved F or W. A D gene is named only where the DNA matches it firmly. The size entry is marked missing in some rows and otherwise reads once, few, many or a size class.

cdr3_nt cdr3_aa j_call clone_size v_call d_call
TGTGCCAGCCAACAGGGAGGCGGGGAGCTGTTTTTT CASQQGGGELFF TRBJ2-2 NA TRBV7-3 NA
TGTGCCAGCAGCCAAACCAAATACGAGCAGTACTTC CASSQTKYEQYF TRBJ2-7 many TRBV2 NA
TGTGCCAGCAGCTTAATGTCTAAGGGAATGGATACGCAGTATTTT CASSLMSKGMDTQYF TRBJ2-3 many TRBV7-3 NA
TGCAGCTCCACCATTTTAAACATTCAGTACTTC CSSTILNIQYF TRBJ2-4 NA TRBV29-1 NA
TGTGCCAGCACCCTCCACAGGGCTAATCAGCCCCAGCATTTT CASTLHRANQPQHF TRBJ1-5 many TRBV28 NA
TGCAGAGCGACTAGCGGGAGAGGCGAGCAGTACTTC CRATSGRGEQYF TRBJ2-7 few TRBV20-1 TRBD2
TGCAGCGGTGGACAGGGGTACGAGCAGTACTTC CSGGQGYEQYF TRBJ2-7 many TRBV29-1 TRBD1
TGCAGTGCTAGAACCAACCAGGGATTTCAGCCCCAGCATTTT CSARTNQGFQPQHF TRBJ1-5 many TRBV20-1 NA
TGTGCCAGCAGCTCCCTCGGGAGAAGGGACTACGAGCAGTACTTC CASSSLGRRDYEQYF TRBJ2-7 many TRBV12-3/TRBV12-4 NA
TGTGCCAGCAGCTTAGCTTCGTCGGGGAACACTGAAGCTTTCTTT CASSLASSGNTEAFF TRBJ1-1 many TRBV7-2 NA
TGTGCCAGCAGTTGGACAGCAAGCTATGGCTACACCTTC CASSWTASYGYTF TRBJ1-2 many TRBV27 NA
TGTGCCAGCAGTCCGTCGGGTGTAATGAACACTGAAGCTTTCTTT CASSPSGVMNTEAFF TRBJ1-1 NA TRBV6-2/TRBV6-3 NA
TGTGCCACATCTTCGGGGCTTAGCAATCAGCCCCAGCATTTT CATSSGLSNQPQHF TRBJ1-5 NA TRBV24-1 NA
TGTGCCAGCTCCATTCTGTCTGGAGCTTTCTTT CASSILSGAFF TRBJ1-1 many TRBV12-3/TRBV12-4 NA
TGTGCCAGCAGCCAAGACAGGGGGCAAGAGACCCAGTACTTC CASSQDRGQETQYF TRBJ2-5 many TRBV14 TRBD1
TGTGCCAGCACGTTTGCCTACGAGCAGTACTTC CASTFAYEQYF TRBJ2-7 many TRBV6-5 NA
TGCAGTGCTAGAGTGAGCGGGTGGTACCAAGAGACCCAGTACTTC CSARVSGWYQETQYF TRBJ2-5 few TRBV20-1 NA
TGTGCCAGCAGCTGGGACAGGGAGAAAGAGACCCAGTACTTC CASSWDREKETQYF TRBJ2-5 NA TRBV7-2 TRBD1
TGTGCCATCCGCCCAAGACCTCTAGACTTGAGCTCCTACAATGAGCAGTTCTTC CAIRPRPLDLSSYNEQFF TRBJ2-1 NA TRBV15 NA
TGTGCCAGCAGGATAACGCCCGGGACAACCTACGAGCAGTACTTC CASRITPGTTYEQYF TRBJ2-7 NA TRBV27 NA
TGTGCCAGCAGCGAACCGGGACTAGGGATGAAGACCCAGTACTTC CASSEPGLGMKTQYF TRBJ2-5 many TRBV27 TRBD2
TGTGCCAGCAGTTACTGGGGCAGGCCCATGGGCTACACCTTC CASSYWGRPMGYTF TRBJ1-2 many TRBV6-5 NA
TGTGCCAGTAGTCCAATTCCAGTTGCCGGGGAGCTGTTTTTT CASSPIPVAGELFF TRBJ2-2 NA TRBV19 NA
TGTGCCAGCAGTTCTGGGACTAGGGCCCGCGAGCAGTACTTC CASSSGTRAREQYF TRBJ2-7 many TRBV6-5 TRBD2
TGTGCCAGCAGTTACTCCTTACAGGGTAACACTGAAGCTTTCTTT CASSYSLQGNTEAFF TRBJ1-1 many TRBV6-5 NA
TGTGCCAGCATACTCGCGGCCAGTAGCAATCAGCCCCAGCATTTT CASILAASSNQPQHF TRBJ1-5 many TRBV6-5 NA
TGTGCCAGCAGTAGACTATTTCGGGGAAGCCCCTCCTACGAGCAGTACTTC CASSRLFRGSPSYEQYF TRBJ2-7 many TRBV27 NA
TGTGCCAGCAGCTTAGAGGACGGCTACTATGGCTACACCTTC CASSLEDGYYGYTF TRBJ1-2 few TRBV7-2 NA
TGTGCCAGCAGCTCATCACAGGGATGGGGCTATGGCTACACCTTC CASSSSQGWGYGYTF TRBJ1-2 many TRBV7-2 NA
TGTGCCAGCAGGCGGGGGGGAGATTTGTCTGAAGCTTTCTTT CASRRGGDLSEAFF TRBJ1-1 NA TRBV7-2 NA
TGCAGTGCTAGGGTCCGGGAGGGCCGTACCGGGGAGCTGTTTTTT CSARVREGRTGELFF TRBJ2-2 many TRBV20-1 TRBD2
TGCGCCAGCAGCTTGGGACTAGGGGACCGGTACTTC CASSLGLGDRYF TRBJ2-7 NA TRBV5-1 NA
TGTGCCACCAGTGCCTCCGGCTCTGGGGCCAACGTCCTGACTTTC CATSASGSGANVLTF TRBJ2-6 many TRBV24-1 NA
TGTGCCAGCTCACCAGGCGGAGTCATGGGGAACACTGAAGCTTTCTTT CASSPGGVMGNTEAFF TRBJ1-1 few TRBV18 NA
TGCGCCAGCAGCCAACTCCCCCGGAGGGGGGAACAAGAGACCCAGTACTTC CASSQLPRRGEQETQYF TRBJ2-5 many TRBV4-1 NA
TGTGCCAGCAGCTCGTCAGGGGTCGAGACCCAGTACTTC CASSSSGVETQYF TRBJ2-5 many TRBV11-2 NA
TGTGCCAGCAGTTCAACCGGGATCCAAGCTTTCTTT CASSSTGIQAFF TRBJ1-1 many TRBV12-3/TRBV12-4 NA
TGTGCCAGCAGCCTAGGGACATCTGGACCCTATGGCTACACCTTC CASSLGTSGPYGYTF TRBJ1-2 NA TRBV6-1 NA
TGCGCCAGCAGCTTGGCGGTAGCGGGGATCAACGAGCAGTACTTC CASSLAVAGINEQYF TRBJ2-7 many TRBV5-1 TRBD2
TGTGCCAGCAGCCTAAGGATGTTGACTGAAGCTTTCTTT CASSLRMLTEAFF TRBJ1-1 many TRBV7-2 NA
TGTGCCAGCAGCCTCCTGGGACGAAAAAACATTCAGTACTTC CASSLLGRKNIQYF TRBJ2-4 many TRBV28 NA
TGTGCCAGCAGCCCAATGTTCCTGAACACTGAAGCTTTCTTT CASSPMFLNTEAFF TRBJ1-1 many TRBV7-2 NA